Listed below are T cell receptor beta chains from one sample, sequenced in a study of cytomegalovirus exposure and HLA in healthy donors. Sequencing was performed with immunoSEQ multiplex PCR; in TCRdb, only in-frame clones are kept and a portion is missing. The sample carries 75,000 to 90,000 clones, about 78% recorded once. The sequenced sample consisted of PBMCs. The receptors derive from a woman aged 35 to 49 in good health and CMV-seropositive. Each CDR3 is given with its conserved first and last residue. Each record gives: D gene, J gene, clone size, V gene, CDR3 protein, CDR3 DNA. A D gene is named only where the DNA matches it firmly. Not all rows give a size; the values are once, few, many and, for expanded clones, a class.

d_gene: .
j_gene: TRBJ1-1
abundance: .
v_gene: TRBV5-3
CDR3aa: CARRLNRGAKLESEAFF
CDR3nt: TGTGCCAGAAGGTTAAACCGGGGGGCAAAGCTAGAGTCTGAAGCTTTCTTT

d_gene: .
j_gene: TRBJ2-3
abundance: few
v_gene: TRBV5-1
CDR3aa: CASSEPGLHTDTQYF
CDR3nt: TGCGCCAGCAGCGAACCGGGACTTCACACAGATACGCAGTATTTT

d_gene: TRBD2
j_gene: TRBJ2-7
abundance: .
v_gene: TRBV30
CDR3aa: CAWSGSGGGEQYF
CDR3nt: TGTGCCTGGAGTGGAAGCGGGGGGGGAGAGCAGTACTTC

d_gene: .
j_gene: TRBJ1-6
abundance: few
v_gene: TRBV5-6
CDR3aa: CASRRSSYNSPLHF
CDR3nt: TGTGCCAGCAGACGCAGCTCCTATAATTCACCCCTCCACTTT

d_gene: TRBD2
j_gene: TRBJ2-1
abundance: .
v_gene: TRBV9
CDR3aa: CASSPGGSGGAFYNEQFF
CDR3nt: TGTGCCAGCAGCCCCGGGGGTAGCGGGGGGGCATTCTACAATGAGCAGTTCTTC

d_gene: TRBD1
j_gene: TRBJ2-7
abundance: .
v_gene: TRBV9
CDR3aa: CASSTGTGATLDF
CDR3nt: TGTGCCAGCAGCACCGGGACAGGGGCCACATTGGACTTC

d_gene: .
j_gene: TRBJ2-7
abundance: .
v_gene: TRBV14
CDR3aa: CARGGWGF
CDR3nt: TGTGCCAGAGGGGGTTGGGGCTTC

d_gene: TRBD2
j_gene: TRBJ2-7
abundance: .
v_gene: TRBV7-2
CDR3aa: CASSQLAGGTYEQYF
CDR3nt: TGTGCCAGCAGCCAGCTAGCGGGGGGAACCTACGAGCAGTACTTC

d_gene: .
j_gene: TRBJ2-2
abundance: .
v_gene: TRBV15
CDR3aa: CATSTTAGLRGGELFF
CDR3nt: TGTGCCACCTCCACCACGGCGGGGTTGAGGGGCGGGGAGCTGTTTTTT

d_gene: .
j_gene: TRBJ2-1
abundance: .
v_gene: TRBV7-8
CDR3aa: CASSLVLNEQFF
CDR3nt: TGTGCCAGCAGCTTAGTTCTGAATGAGCAGTTCTTC

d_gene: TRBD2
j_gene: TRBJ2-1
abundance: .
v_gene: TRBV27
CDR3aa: CASSWGGGGQFF
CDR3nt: TGTGCCAGCAGTTGGGGGGGTGGGGGGCAGTTCTTC

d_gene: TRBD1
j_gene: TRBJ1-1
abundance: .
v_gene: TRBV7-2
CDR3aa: CASSWGYRGFAEAFF
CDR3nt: TGTGCCAGCAGCTGGGGTTACAGGGGGTTCGCTGAAGCTTTCTTT

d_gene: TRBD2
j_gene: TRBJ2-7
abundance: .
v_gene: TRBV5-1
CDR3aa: CASSLVVGGTGEQYF
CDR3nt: TGCGCCAGCAGCTTGGTGGTCGGGGGGACGGGCGAGCAGTACTTC

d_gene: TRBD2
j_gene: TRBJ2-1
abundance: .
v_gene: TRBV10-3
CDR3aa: CAISGPAGGRSPSYNEQFF
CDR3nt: TGTGCCATCAGTGGTCCAGCGGGGGGGCGCTCCCCCTCCTACAATGAGCAGTTCTTC

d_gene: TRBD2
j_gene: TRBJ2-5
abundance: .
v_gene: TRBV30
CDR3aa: CAWMAGGRETQYF
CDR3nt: TGTGCCTGGATGGCGGGGGGCCGGGAGACCCAGTACTTC

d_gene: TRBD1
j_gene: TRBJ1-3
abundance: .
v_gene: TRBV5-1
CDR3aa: CASQTGAGNTIYF
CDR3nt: TGCGCCAGCCAGACAGGGGCCGGAAACACCATATATTTT

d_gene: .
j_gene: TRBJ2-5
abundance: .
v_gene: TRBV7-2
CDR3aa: CASSLGFRETQYF
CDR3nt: TGTGCCAGCAGCTTGGGCTTCAGGGAGACCCAGTACTTC

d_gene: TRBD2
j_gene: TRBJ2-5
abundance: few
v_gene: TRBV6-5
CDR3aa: CASSYSSGEETQYF
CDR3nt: TGTGCCAGCAGTTACTCTAGCGGGGAAGAGACCCAGTACTTC

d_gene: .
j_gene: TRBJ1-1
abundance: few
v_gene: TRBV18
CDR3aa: CASSGDRNTEAFF
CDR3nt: TGTGCCAGCTCAGGCGACAGGAACACTGAAGCTTTCTTT

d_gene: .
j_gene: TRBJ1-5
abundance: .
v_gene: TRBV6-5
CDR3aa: CASRSNSIRNQPQHF
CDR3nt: TGTGCCAGCAGGTCGAACAGTATTAGGAATCAGCCCCAGCATTTT

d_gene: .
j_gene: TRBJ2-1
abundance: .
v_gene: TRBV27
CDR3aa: CASSFRGNEQFF
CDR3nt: TGTGCCAGCAGTTTCAGGGGCAATGAGCAGTTCTTC

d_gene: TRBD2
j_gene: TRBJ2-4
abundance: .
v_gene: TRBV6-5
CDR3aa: CASSLGRVDKNIQYF
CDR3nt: TGTGCCAGCAGTCTGGGGAGGGTGGACAAAAACATTCAGTACTTC

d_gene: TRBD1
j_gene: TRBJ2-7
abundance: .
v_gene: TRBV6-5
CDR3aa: CASSFGQGINEQYF
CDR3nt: TGTGCCAGCAGTTTCGGACAGGGTATAAACGAGCAGTACTTC

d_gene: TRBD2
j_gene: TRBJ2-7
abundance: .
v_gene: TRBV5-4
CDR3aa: CASSKGLDNFEQYF
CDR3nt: TGTGCCAGCAGCAAGGGACTAGATAATTTCGAGCAGTACTTC

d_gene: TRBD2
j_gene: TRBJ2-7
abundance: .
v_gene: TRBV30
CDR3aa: CAWRGGEPGSYEQYF
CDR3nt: TGTGCCTGGAGGGGGGGGGAACCTGGGTCCTACGAGCAGTACTTC

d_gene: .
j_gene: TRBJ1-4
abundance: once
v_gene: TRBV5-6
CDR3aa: CASSLGTGNEKLFF
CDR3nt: TGTGCCAGCAGCTTGGGGACGGGAAATGAAAAACTGTTTTTT

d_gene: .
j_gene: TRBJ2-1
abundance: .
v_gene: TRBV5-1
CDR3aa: CASSILDSRAYNEQFF
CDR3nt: TGCGCCAGCAGCATCCTGGACAGTAGGGCCTACAATGAGCAGTTCTTC

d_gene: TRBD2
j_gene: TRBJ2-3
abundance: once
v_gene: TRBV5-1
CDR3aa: CASSSSGGADTQYF
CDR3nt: TGCGCCAGCAGCTCTAGCGGGGGAGCAGATACGCAGTATTTT

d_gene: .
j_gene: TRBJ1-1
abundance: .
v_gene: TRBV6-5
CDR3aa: CASSFRGAGMKTEAFF
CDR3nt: TGTGCCAGCAGTTTCCGCGGAGCAGGGATGAAAACTGAAGCTTTCTTT

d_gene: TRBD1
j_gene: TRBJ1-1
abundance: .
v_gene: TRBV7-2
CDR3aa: CASSSGQGAFGYTEAFF
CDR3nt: TGTGCCAGCAGCTCGGGACAGGGGGCTTTTGGTTACACTGAAGCTTTCTTT

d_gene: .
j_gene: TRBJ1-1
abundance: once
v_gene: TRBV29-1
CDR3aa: CSVARDLNTEAFF
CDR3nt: TGCAGCGTTGCCAGGGATCTGAACACTGAAGCTTTCTTT

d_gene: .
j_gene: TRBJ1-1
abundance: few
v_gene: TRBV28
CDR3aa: CASMPPTGNTEAFF
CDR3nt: TGTGCCAGCATGCCTCCAACAGGGAACACTGAAGCTTTCTTT

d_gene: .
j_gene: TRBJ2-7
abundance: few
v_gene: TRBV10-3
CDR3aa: CAISEKGGSYEQYF
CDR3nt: TGTGCCATCAGTGAGAAAGGGGGCTCCTACGAGCAGTACTTC

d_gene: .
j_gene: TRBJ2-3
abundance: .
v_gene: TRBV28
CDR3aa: CASSSPFGLLNTDTQYF
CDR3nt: TGTGCCAGCAGTTCCCCCTTTGGGCTACTCAACACAGATACGCAGTATTTT

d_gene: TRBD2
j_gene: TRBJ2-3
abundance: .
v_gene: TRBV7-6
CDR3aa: CASSSLLRLAGAGDTQYF
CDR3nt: TGTGCCAGCAGCTCCCTCTTGAGATTAGCGGGGGCGGGGGATACGCAGTATTTT